This T cell receptor (beta chain) came from a study of naive and memory T cell subsets. Findings and limits, study-wide: Naive repertoires, especially CD8, held a few larger clonotypes, possibly memory cells re-expressing CD45RA. Clonotypes here are unpaired alpha or beta chain sequences.

Overnight CMV lysate stimulation of fresh PBMCs defined donor CMV status by CD4+ IFNgamma. Sequential positive selection took CD4 T cells first, then CD8 T cells. The V gene's germline CDR1 is LGHNA and CDR2 YSLEER. Trimming removed 0 bases from V and 6 bases from J, with 9 bases in between. The length of the CDR3 is 13 residues. Two oligonucleotides, mixed equimolar, formed the beta constant-region primer covering TRBC1 and TRBC2. The ligated cDNA underwent four PCR rounds using SP2 and nested alpha and beta constant-region primers. TCRdb re-called the UMI-ligation and nested PCR reads through MiXCR, storing one row per CDR3 protein. The sample holds about 150,000 distinct CDR3 sequences; 20% to 25% are singletons and the top ten take 0.11%. This clonotype was counted between two and nine times. The antigen is undetermined.

Sequenced sample: naive CD4+ T cells from blood. This TCR came from a human donor in good health. The rearrangement uses TRBV4-3 and TRBJ2-7; D may match TRBD1 or TRBD2 (6 bases each). The CDR3 sequence: CASSQEGGREQYF. The CDR3 DNA reads TGCGCCAGCAGCCAAGAAGGGGGGCGCGAGCAGTACTTC.